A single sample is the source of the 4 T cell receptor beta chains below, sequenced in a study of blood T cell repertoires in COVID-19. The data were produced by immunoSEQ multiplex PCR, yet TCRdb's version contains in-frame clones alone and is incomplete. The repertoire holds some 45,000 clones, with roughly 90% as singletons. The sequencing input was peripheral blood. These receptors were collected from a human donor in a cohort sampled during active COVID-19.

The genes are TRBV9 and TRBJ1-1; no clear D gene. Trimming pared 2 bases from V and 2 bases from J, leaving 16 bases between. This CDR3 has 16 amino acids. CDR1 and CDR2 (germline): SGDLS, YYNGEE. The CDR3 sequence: CASSVPDGGPNTEAFF. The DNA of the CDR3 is TGTGCCAGCAGCGTGCCTGACGGAGGGCCAAACACTGAAGCTTTCTTT.

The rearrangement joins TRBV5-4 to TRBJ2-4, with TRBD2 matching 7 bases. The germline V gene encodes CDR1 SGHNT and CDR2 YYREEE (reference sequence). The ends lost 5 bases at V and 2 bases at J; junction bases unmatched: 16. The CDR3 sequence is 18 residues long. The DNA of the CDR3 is TGTGCCAGCAGGGGGCCTACGAGGGAGGGAGTCTCCAAAAACATTCAGTACTTC. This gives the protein CASRGPTREGVSKNIQYF.

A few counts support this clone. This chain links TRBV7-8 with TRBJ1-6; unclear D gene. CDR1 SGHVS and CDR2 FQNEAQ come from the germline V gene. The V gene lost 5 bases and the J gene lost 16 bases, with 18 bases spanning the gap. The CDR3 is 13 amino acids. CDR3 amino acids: CASSQDTRRILHF. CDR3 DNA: TGTGCCAGCAGCCAAGACACGAGACGGATTCTCCACTTT.

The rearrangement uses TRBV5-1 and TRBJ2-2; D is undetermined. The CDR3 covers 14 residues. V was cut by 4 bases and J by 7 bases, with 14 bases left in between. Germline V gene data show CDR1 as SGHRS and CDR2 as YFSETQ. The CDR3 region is CASSRQVPNGELFF. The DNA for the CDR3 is TGCGCCAGCAGCCGACAAGTTCCCAACGGGGAGCTGTTTTTT.